This entry features one TCR beta chain sequence. What it binds is not known. The germline gives CDR1 DFQATT, CDR2 SNEGSKA (reference sequence). The CDR3 spans 15 residues. With 0 bases removed from V and 5 bases from J, the gap between germline ends came to 14 bases. The data were taken from a study of post-analysis software for immune sequencing data. About the research overall: The courses of disease that were included comprised relapsing-remitting, secondary progressive and progressive-relapsing multiple sclerosis. Regarding the study as a whole: Elevated frequency relative to controls characterized roughly 5 TRBV segments in patients, TRBV5-6, TRBV5-1 and TRBV20-1 among them. Diversity measured as normalized Chao1 was significantly lower in multiple sclerosis patients than in controls. Those samples that were prepared in the same batch co-clustered strongly by F measure.

Carried by the TCR beta cDNA libraries were unique molecular identifiers. The authors obtained 500,000 to 600,000 cDNA molecules from approximately 0.91 to 9.4 million T cells. In TCRdb, the PCR reads were re-called with MiXCR into one record per CDR3 protein. The data hold about 820,000 distinct CDR3 sequences, with approximately 50% observed a single time. The sequenced sample was blood. This clonotype was obtained from a girl aged 5-17 years with multiple sclerosis. The V gene is TRBV20-1, the J gene TRBJ2-1, with D perhaps assigned TRBD1 or TRBD2 (5 bases each). CDR3 bases: TGCAGTGCTAGAGAGGCCGGGACGGTCGACAATGAGCAGTTCTTC. Protein product: CSAREAGTVDNEQFF.